The source of this TCR beta chain is a study of T-cell memory formation after mild COVID-19. Study-level information: Largely donor-specific TCR clusters were found.

The V gene's germline CDR1 is DFQATT and CDR2 SNEGSKA (reference sequence). This CDR3 has 12 amino acids. V lost 6 bases to trimming and J lost 6 bases; unmatched junction nucleotides: 7. Study-level findings and limits: In pre-infection memory, a portion of responding clones appeared, which suggested that cross-reactive memory joined.

TCR alpha and TCR beta cDNA libraries carrying sample barcodes and UMIs came from 5'RACE with constant-segment primers. Using its own MiXCR run on the 5' RACE reads, TCRdb lists one record per CDR3 protein. The sample has about 130,000 distinct CDR3 sequences, about 17% seen once. Concerning this clonotype: Its antigen is unknown.

The rearrangement uses TRBV20-1 and TRBJ1-1; 7 bases fit TRBD1. Specimen: PBMCs or a T cell subset sorted from them (not recorded which). The clonotype originates from a man in his late teens or twenties who had mild COVID-19 (a few samples of this study predate the infection). Cell type and time point are not known. In DNA, the CDR3 is TGCAGTGCCGCTTTAGGGACAGCTGAAGCTTTCTTT. As protein: CSAALGTAEAFF.